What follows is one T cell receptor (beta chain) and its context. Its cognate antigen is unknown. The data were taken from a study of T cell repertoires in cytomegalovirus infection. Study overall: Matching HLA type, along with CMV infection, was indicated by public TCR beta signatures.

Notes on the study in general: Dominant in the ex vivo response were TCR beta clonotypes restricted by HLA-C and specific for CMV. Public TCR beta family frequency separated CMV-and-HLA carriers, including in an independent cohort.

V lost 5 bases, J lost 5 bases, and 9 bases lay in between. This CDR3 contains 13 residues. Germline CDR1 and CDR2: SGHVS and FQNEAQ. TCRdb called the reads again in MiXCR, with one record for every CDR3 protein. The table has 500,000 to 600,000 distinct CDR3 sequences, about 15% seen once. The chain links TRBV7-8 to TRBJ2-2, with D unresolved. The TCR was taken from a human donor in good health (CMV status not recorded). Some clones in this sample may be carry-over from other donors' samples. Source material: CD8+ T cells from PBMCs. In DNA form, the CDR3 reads TGTGCCAGCAGCGTACTGTTAACCGGGGAGCTGTTTTTT. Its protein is CASSVLLTGELFF.